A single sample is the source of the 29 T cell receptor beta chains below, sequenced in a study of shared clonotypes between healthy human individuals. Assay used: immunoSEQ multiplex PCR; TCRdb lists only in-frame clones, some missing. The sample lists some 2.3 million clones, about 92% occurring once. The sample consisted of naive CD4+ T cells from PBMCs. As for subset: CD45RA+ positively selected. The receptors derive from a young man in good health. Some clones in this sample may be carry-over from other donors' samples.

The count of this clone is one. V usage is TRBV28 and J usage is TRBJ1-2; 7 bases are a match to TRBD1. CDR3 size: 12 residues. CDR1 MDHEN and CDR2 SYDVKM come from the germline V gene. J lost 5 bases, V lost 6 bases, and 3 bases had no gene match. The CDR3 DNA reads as TGTGCCAGCAGGGGACAGACTTATGGCTACACCTTC. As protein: CASRGQTYGYTF.

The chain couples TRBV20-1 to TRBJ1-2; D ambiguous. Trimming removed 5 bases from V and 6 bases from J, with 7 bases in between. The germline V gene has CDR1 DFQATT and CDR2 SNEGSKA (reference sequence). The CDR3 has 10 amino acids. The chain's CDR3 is CSAGNDGYTF. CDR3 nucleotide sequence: TGCAGTGCTGGTAATGATGGCTACACCTTC.

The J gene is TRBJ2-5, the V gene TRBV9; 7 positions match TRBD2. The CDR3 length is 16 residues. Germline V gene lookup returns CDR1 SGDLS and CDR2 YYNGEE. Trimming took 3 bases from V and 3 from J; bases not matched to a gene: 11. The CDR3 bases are TGTGCCAGCAGCGCCAAGCGGGGAGGGTGGGAAGAGACCCAGTACTTC. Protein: CASSAKRGGWEETQYF.

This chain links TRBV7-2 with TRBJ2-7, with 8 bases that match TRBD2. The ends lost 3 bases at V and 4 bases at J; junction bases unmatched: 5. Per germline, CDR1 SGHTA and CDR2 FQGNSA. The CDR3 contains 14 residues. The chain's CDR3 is CASSFSGSGYEQYF. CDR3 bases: TGTGCCAGCAGCTTCAGCGGGAGTGGGTACGAGCAGTACTTC.

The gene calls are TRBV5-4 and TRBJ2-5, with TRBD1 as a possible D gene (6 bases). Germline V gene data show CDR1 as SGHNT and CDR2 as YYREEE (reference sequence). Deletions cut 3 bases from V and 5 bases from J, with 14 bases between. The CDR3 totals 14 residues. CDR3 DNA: TGTGCCAGCAGCTCCGCCCAGAGGGGGGAGACCCAGTACTTC. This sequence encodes CASSSAQRGETQYF.

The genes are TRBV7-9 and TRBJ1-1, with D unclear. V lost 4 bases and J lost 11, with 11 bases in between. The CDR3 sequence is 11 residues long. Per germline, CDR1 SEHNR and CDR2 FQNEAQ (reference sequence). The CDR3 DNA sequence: TGTGCCAGCAGCTCCTATTCAGAGGCTTTCTTT. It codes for CASSSYSEAFF.

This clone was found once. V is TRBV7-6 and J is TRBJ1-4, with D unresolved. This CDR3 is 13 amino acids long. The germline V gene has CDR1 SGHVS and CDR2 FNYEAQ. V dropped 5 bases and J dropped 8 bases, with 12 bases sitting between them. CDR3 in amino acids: CASSPFGGEKLFF. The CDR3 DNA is TGTGCCAGCAGCCCGTTTGGAGGCGAAAAACTGTTTTTT.

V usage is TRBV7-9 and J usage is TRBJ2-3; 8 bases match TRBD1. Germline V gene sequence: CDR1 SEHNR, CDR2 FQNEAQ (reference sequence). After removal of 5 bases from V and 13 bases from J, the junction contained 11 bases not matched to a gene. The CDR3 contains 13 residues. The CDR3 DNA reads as TGTGCCAGCAGCGTAGGGAGACAGGGGTCCGAGTATTTT. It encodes CASSVGRQGSEYF.

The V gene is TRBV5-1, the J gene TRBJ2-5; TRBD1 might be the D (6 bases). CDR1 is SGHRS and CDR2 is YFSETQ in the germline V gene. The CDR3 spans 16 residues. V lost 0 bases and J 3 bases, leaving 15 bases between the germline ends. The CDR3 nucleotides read TGCGCCAGCAGCTTGGGGTTGGTCAGGGGAGAAGAGACCCAGTACTTC. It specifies CASSLGLVRGEETQYF.

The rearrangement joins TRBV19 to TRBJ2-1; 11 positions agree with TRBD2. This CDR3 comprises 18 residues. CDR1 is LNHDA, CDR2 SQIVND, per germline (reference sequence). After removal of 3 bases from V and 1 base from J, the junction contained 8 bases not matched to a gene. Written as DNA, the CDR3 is TGTGCCAGTAGTATCTGGCTAGCGGGAGGAGAGTCCTACAATGAGCAGTTCTTC. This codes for CASSIWLAGGESYNEQFF.

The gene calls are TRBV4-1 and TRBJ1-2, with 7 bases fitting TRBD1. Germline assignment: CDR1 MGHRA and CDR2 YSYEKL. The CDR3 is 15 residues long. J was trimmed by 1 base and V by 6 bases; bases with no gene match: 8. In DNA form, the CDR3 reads TGCGCCAGCAGGGACACGGGACAGCTTAACTATGGCTACACCTTC. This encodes CASRDTGQLNYGYTF.

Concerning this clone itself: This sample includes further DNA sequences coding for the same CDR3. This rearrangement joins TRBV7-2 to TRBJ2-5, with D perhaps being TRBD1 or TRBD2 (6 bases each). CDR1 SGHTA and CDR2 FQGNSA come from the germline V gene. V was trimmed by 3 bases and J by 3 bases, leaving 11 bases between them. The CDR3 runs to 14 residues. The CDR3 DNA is TGTGCCAGCAGCTTGGGGGGCTTCAAAGAGACCCAGTACTTC. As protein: CASSLGGFKETQYF.

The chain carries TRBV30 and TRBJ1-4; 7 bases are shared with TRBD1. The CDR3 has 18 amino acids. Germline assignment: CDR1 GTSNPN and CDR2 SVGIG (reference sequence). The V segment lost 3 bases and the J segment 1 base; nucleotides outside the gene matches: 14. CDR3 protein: CAWSLWTGPLLTNEKLFF. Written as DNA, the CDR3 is TGTGCCTGGAGCCTATGGACAGGCCCGCTTTTAACTAATGAAAAACTGTTTTTT.

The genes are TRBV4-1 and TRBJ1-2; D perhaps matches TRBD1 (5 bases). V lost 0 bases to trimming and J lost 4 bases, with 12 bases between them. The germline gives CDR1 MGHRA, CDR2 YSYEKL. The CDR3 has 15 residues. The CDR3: CASSQDTGLAYGYTF. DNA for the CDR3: TGCGCCAGCAGCCAAGATACGGGACTGGCCTATGGCTACACCTTC.

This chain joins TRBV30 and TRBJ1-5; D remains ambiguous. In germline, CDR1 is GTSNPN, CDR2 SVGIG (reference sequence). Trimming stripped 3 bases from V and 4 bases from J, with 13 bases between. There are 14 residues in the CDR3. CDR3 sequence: CAWSASNGNQPQHF. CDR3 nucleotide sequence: TGTGCCTGGAGCGCCTCGAACGGAAATCAGCCCCAGCATTTT. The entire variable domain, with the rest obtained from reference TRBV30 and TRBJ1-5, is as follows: SQTIHQWPATLVQPVGSPLSLECTVEGTSNPNLYWYRQAAGRGLQLLFYSVGIGQISSEVPQNLSASRPQDRQFILSSKKLLLSDSGFYLCAWSASNGNQPQHFGDGTRLSIL.

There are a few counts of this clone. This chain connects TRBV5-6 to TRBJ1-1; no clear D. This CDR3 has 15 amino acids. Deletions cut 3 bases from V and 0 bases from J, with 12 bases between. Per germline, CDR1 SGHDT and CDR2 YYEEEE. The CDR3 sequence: CASSSLRSLNTEAFF. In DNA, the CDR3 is TGTGCCAGCAGCTCACTCAGGTCCCTGAACACTGAAGCTTTCTTT.

CDR3 DNA sequence: TGTGCCAGTAACTCGGGGACAGTATTCACCAATGAGCAGTTCTTC. This encodes CASNSGTVFTNEQFF. The chain employs TRBV19 and TRBJ2-1; 7 bases are shared with TRBD1. Germline CDR1 and CDR2: LNHDA and SQIVND (reference sequence). V dropped 7 bases and J dropped 6; count of bases not matched to a gene: 12. The CDR3 is 15 residues long.

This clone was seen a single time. The CDR3 nucleotides read TGTGCCAGCAGTCCAACAATCTCTGGAAACACCATATATTTT. It codes for CASSPTISGNTIYF. The rearrangement joins TRBV2 to TRBJ1-3; no definite D call. Germline CDR1 and CDR2: SNHLY and FYNNEI. This CDR3 has 14 amino acids. Trimming took off 5 bases at V and 0 bases at J, with 8 bases between the two ends. Drawing the rest from reference TRBV2 and TRBJ1-3, the complete variable domain is EPEVTQTPSHQVTQMGQEVILRCVPISNHLYFYWYRQILGQKVEFLVSFYNNEISEKSEIFDDQFSVERPDGSNFTLKIRSTKLEDSAMYFCASSPTISGNTIYFGEGSWLTVV.

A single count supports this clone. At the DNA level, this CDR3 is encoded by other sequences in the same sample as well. As DNA, the CDR3 is TGTGCCAGCAGTTTCGGGGGTTCCAAAAACATTCAGTACTTC. Its protein product is CASSFGGSKNIQYF. The chain links TRBV28 to TRBJ2-4; TRBD2 is a possible D gene (6 bases). Germline V gene sequence: CDR1 MDHEN, CDR2 SYDVKM. Between the trimmed V and J ends, which lost 3 bases and 2 bases, there was a span of 8 bases. The CDR3 runs to 14 residues.

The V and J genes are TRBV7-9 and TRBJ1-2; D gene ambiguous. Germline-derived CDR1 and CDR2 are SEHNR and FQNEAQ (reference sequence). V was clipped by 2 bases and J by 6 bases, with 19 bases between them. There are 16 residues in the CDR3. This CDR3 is CASSLNPSTSLNGYTF. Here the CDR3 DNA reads TGTGCCAGCAGCTTAAATCCGAGTACTTCGTTGAATGGCTACACCTTC. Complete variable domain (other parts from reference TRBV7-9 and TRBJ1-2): DTGVSQNPRHKITKRGQNVTFRCDPISEHNRLYWYRQTLGQGPEFLTYFQNEAQLEKSRLLSDRFSAERPKGSFSTLEIQRTEQGDSAMYLCASSLNPSTSLNGYTFGSGTRLTVV.

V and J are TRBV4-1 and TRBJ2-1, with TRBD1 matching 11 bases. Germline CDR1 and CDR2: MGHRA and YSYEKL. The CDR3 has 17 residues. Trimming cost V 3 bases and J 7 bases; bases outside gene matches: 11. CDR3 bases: TGCGCCAGCAGCCAGAAAATGCCGGGACAGGGGGTGAATGAGCAGTTCTTC. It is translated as CASSQKMPGQGVNEQFF.

The CDR3 coding sequence is TGCGCCAGCAGCCAGGCTAGCTTTAGCACAGATACGCAGTATTTT. Residues: CASSQASFSTDTQYF. The V and J genes are TRBV4-3 and TRBJ2-3, with a possible D match to TRBD2 (5 bases). Germline loops: CDR1 LGHNA, CDR2 YSLEER. The V end was cut by 3 bases, the J end by 0 bases, with 10 bases between. The CDR3 covers 15 residues.

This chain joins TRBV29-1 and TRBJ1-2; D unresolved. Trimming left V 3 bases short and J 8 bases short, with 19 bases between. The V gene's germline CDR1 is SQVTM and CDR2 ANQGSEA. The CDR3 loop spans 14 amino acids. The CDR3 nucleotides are TGCAGCGTTGAGCAATTAAGGACCCTAGGCGGCTACACCTTC. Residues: CSVEQLRTLGGYTF. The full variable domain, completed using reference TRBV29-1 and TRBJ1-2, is SAVISQKPSRDICQRGTSLTIQCQVDSQVTMMFWYRQQPGQSLTLIATANQGSEATYESGFVIDKFPISRPNLTFSTLTVSNMSPEDSSIYLCSVEQLRTLGGYTFGSGTRLTVV.

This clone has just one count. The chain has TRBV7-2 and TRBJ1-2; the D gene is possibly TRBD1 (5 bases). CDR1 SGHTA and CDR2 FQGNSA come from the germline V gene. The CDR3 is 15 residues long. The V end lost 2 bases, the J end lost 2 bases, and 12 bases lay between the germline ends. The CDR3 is CASSLLVRGNYGYTF. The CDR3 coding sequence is TGTGCCAGCAGCTTACTAGTGAGGGGCAACTATGGCTACACCTTC.

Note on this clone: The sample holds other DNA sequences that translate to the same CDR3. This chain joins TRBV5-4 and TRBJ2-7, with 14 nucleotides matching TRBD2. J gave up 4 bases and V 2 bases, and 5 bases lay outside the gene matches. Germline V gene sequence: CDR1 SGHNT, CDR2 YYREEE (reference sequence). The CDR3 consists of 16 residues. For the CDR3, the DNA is TGTGCCAGCAGCTTTCCCGGGACTAGCGGGAGATACGAGCAGTACTTC. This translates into CASSFPGTSGRYEQYF. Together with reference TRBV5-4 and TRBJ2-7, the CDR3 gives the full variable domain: ETGVTQSPTHLIKTRGQQVTLRCSSQSGHNTVSWYQQALGQGPQFIFQYYREEENGRGNFPPRFSGLQFPNYSSELNVNALELDDSALYLCASSFPGTSGRYEQYFGPGTRLTVT.

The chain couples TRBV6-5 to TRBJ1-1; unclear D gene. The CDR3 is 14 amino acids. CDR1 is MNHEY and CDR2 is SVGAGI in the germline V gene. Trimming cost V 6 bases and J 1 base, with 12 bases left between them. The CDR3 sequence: CASSSTRTNTEAFF. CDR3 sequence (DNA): TGTGCCAGCAGCTCTACACGGACGAACACTGAAGCTTTCTTT.

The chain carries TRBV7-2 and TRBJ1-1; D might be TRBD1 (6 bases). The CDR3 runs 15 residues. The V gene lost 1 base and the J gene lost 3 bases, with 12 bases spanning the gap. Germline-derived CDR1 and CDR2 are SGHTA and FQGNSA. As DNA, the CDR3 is TGTGCCAGCAGCTTAGGCTGGGCAGGGGACACTGAAGCTTTCTTT. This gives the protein CASSLGWAGDTEAFF.

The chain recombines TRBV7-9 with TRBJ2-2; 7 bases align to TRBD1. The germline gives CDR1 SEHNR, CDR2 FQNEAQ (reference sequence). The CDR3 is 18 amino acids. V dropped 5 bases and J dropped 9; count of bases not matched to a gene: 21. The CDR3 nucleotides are TGTGCCAGCAGCCCCCGACCCGGGACAGAATCCCTAGACCGGGAGCTGTTTTTT. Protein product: CASSPRPGTESLDRELFF.

The CDR3 protein is CASSRRVASYEQYF. Written as DNA, the CDR3 is TGTGCCAGCAGCCGCCGGGTTGCCTCCTACGAGCAGTACTTC. The chain employs TRBV5-8 and TRBJ2-7, with no clear D. The germline V gene encodes CDR1 SGHTS and CDR2 YDEGEE. Deletions cut 4 bases from V and 0 bases from J, with 11 bases between. The CDR3 is made up of 14 amino acids.